This T cell receptor beta chain was sequenced in a study of OX40 agonist ivuxolimab in advanced cancers. Looking at the study overall: Melanoma, hepatocellular carcinoma, head and neck or renal cell cancer occurred in dose-escalation patients. Partial responses occurred in Three dose-escalation patients, one with hepatocellular carcinoma and two with cutaneous melanoma. Study-level points and caveats: Certain nonresponding patients likewise had low normalized T-cell clonal expansion. At 0.1 to 3.0 mg/kg and by week 6, clonal expansion occurred in CD4+ and CD8+ blood T cells.

About this clone: Its cognate antigen is unknown.

The V end lost 5 bases, the J end lost 6 bases, and 11 bases lay between the germline ends. Germline values: CDR1 SGHTA, CDR2 FQGNSA. This CDR3 has 13 amino acids. TCRdb's copy holds only in-frame clones and misses some; the assay was immunoSEQ multiplex PCR. The table shows nearly 20,000 clones, with around 82% occurring only once. This sample comprised CD4+ or CD8+ T cells sorted from blood, obtained in a trial of the OX40 agonist ivuxolimab. The receptor was isolated from an adult with an advanced solid tumor such as melanoma, head and neck, liver or kidney cancer. The chain has TRBV7-2 and TRBJ2-1, with D possibly TRBD2 on 5 matching bases. The CDR3 DNA follows: TGTGCCAGCAGCCAATCGAGGGTCAATGAGCAGTTCTTC. This encodes CASSQSRVNEQFF.